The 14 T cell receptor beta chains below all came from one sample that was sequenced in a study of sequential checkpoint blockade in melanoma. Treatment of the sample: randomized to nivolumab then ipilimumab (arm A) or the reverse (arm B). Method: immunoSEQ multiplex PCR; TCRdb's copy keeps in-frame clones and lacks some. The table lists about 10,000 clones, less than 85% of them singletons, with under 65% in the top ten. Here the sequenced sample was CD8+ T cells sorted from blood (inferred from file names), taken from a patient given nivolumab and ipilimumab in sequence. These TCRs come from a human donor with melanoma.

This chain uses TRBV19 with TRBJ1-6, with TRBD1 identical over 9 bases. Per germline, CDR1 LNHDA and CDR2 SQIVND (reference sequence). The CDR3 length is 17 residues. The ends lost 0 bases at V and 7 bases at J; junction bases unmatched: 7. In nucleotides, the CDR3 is TGTGCCAGTAGTATAGATTTTAGAGGACAGGGGAATTCACCCCTCCACTTT. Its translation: CASSIDFRGQGNSPLHF.

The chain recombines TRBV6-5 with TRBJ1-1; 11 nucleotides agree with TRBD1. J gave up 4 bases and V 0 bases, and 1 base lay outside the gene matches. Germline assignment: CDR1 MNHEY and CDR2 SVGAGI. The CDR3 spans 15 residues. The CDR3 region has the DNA TGTGCCAGCAGTTACTCGGGGACAGGGGGCACTGAAGCTTTCTTT. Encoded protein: CASSYSGTGGTEAFF.

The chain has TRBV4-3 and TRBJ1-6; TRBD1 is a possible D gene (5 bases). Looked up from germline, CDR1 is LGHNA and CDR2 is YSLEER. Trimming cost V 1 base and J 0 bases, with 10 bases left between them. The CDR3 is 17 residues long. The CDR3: CASSQARDFSYNSPLHF. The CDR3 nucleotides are TGCGCCAGCAGCCAAGCCAGGGACTTCTCCTATAATTCACCCCTCCACTTT.

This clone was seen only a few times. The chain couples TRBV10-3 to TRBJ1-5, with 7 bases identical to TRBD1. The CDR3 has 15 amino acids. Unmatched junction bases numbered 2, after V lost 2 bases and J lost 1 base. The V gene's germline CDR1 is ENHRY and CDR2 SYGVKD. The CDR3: CAISEDRASNQPQHF. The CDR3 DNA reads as TGTGCCATCAGTGAGGACAGGGCAAGCAATCAGCCCCAGCATTTT.

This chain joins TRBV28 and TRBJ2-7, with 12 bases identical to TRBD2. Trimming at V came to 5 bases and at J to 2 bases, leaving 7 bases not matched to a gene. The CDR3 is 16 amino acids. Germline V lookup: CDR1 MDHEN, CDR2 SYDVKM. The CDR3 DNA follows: TGTGCCAGCAGTCCAACCCTAGCGGGGGGGCCCTACGAGCAGTACTTC. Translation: CASSPTLAGGPYEQYF.

CDR3 loop: CASSLLGSREQYF. CDR3 in DNA: TGTGCCAGCAGCTTACTGGGTTCTAGGGAGCAGTACTTC. The chain couples TRBV7-2 to TRBJ2-7; D unresolved. Germline values: CDR1 SGHTA, CDR2 FQGNSA. The length of the CDR3 is 13 residues. Between the trimmed V and J ends, which lost 2 bases and 7 bases, there was a span of 12 bases.

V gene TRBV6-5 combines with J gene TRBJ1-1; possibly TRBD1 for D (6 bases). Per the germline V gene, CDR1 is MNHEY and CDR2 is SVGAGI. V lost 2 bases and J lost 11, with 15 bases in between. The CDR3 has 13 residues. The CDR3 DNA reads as TGTGCCAGCAGTTACGGGGGCCTCGAACGGGCTTTCTTT. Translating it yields CASSYGGLERAFF.

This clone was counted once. CDR3 sequence reads: CASSEVTGETYEQYF. The CDR3 DNA reads TGTGCCAGCAGTGAAGTAACGGGAGAAACCTACGAGCAGTACTTC. The chain uses TRBV2 and TRBJ2-7; D may be TRBD2 (6 bases). V shed 1 base and J shed 2 bases, with 12 bases lying between them. This CDR3 has 15 residues. The V gene's germline CDR1 is SNHLY and CDR2 FYNNEI.

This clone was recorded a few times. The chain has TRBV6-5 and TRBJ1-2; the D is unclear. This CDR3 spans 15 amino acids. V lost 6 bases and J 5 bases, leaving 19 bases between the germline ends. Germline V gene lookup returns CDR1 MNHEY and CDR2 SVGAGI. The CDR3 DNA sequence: TGTGCCAGCAGCCAAGTCACGGGAAGTGGGTATGGCTACACCTTC. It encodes CASSQVTGSGYGYTF.

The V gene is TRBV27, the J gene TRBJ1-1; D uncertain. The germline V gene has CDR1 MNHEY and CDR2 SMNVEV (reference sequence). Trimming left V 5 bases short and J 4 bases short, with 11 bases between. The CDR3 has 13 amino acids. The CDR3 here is CASSAGLATEAFF. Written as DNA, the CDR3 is TGTGCCAGCAGTGCCGGGTTGGCCACTGAAGCTTTCTTT.

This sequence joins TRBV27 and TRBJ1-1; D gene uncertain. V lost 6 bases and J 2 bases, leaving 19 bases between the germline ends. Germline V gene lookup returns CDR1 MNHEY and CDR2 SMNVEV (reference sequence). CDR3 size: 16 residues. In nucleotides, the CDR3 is TGTGCCAGCAGCCCCGGTTACCCATATGTAAACACTGAAGCTTTCTTT. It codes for CASSPGYPYVNTEAFF.

The CDR3 here is CASSNQAGVRDYEQYF. The CDR3 DNA sequence: TGTGCCAGCAGCAACCAGGCAGGGGTAAGAGACTACGAGCAGTACTTC. The chain has TRBV21-1 and TRBJ2-7; TRBD1, as called in the table, went unchecked against the DNA. TRBV21-1 has pseudogene status. This CDR3 region has 16 residues.

Written as DNA, the CDR3 is TGTGCCAGTAGGATCGGGACGGGACAGGCCTACGAGCAGTACTTC. It yields the protein CASRIGTGQAYEQYF. V usage is TRBV19 and J usage is TRBJ2-7; 8 nucleotides align to TRBD1. Germline V gene data show CDR1 as LNHDA and CDR2 as SQIVND (reference sequence). The CDR3 extends over 15 amino acids. V trimming: 6 bases; J trimming: 2 bases; junction bases outside the gene matches: 9.

The CDR3 sequence is CASSAGLASTDTQYF. The CDR3 nucleotides are TGTGCCAGTAGTGCGGGACTAGCGAGCACAGATACGCAGTATTTT. The gene calls are TRBV19 and TRBJ2-3, with 10 bases identical to TRBD2. The V and J ends lost 5 bases and 0 bases, in that order; junction bases with no gene match: 2. This CDR3 is built from 15 residues. Looked up from germline, CDR1 is LNHDA and CDR2 is SQIVND (reference sequence).